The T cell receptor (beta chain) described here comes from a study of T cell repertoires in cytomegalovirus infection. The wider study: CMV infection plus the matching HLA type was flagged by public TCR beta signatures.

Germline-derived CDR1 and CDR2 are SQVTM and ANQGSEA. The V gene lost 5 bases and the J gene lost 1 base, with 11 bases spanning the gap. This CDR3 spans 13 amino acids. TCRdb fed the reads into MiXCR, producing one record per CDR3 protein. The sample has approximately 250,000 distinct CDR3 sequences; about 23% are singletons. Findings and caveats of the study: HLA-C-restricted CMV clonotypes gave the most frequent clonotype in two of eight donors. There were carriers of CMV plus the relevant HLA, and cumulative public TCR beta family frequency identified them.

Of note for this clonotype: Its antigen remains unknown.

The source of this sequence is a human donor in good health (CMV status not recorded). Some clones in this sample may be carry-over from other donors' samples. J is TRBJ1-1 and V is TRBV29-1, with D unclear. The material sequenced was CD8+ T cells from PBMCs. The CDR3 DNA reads TGCAGCGTTTTCGAGGGAGCGAACACTGAAGCTTTCTTT. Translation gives CSVFEGANTEAFF.